This T cell receptor (beta chain) was captured in a study of blood T cell repertoires in COVID-19. Background on the study: PBMCs, B-cell-depleted T cells, or T cells were the source of the cDNA or gDNA that made up the material.

Original data processing: How many nucleated cells were present was estimated from reference gene primer amplification. Sequencing was performed with immunoSEQ multiplex PCR; in TCRdb, only in-frame clones are kept and a portion is missing. V and J calls and clone size are given by that table; D and trimming were obtained from the DNA. The sample holds fewer than 250,000 clones, around 86% seen once. The CDR3 is 12 amino acids. The germline V gene has CDR1 SNHLY and CDR2 FYNNEI. The J segment lost 5 bases and the V segment lost 8 bases, leaving 3 bases of the junction unmatched. Material: peripheral blood. The clonotype originates from a man aged 55 to 70 with acute or convalescent COVID-19. The chain combines TRBV2 with TRBJ2-3; 8 bases are shared with TRBD2. The CDR3 reads CASLAGGDTQYF. The CDR3 DNA follows: TGTGCCAGCTTGGCGGGGGGAGATACGCAGTATTTT.